The present T cell receptor beta chain was sequenced within a study of a mutant IDH1 vaccine in newly diagnosed glioma. The overall study: Patients got their first vaccination 4-6 weeks after radiotherapy alone, or with temozolomide cycles. Receipt of radiotherapy, temozolomide, or both preceded the study, and most received both. Treated individuals were approximately 60% male and around 40% female, averaging roughly 40 years of age.

The method was immunoSEQ multiplex PCR; TCRdb's version includes in-frame clones alone and lacks a portion of them. This table has around 100,000 clones, roughly 90% appearing once. Sample time point: week 11, during vaccination. Every single dose of the vaccine, 300 ug of mutant IDH1 20-mer peptide, came with topical imiquimod. The length of the CDR3 is 16 residues. The ends lost 5 bases at V and 1 base at J; junction bases unmatched: 8. Looked up from germline, CDR1 is SGHAT and CDR2 is FQNNGV. Comment on this clone: What it binds is not known.

Sequences were derived from PBMCs, sampled from a glioma patient whose treatment included an IDH1 peptide vaccine. The clonotype originates from a woman aged 45-60 years with glioma. The rearrangement uses TRBV11-2 and TRBJ2-3, with 8 positions matching TRBD2. CDR3: CASSLGGREGTDTQYF. CDR3 bases: TGTGCCAGCAGCCTAGGGGGGCGGGAGGGCACAGATACGCAGTATTTT.